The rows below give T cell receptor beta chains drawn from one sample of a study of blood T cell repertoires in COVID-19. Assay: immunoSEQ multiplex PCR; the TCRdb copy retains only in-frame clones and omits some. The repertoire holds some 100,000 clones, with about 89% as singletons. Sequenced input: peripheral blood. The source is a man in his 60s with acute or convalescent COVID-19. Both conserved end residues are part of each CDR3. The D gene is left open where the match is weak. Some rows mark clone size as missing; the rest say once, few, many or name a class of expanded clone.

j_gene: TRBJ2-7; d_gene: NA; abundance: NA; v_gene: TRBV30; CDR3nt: TGTGCCTGGGGCGGGACTTCCTACGAGCAGTACTTC; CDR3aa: CAWGGTSYEQYF
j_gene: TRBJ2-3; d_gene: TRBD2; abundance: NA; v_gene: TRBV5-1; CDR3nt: TGCGCCAGCAGCTTAACTAGCGGAAGCACAGATACGCAGTATTTT; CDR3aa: CASSLTSGSTDTQYF
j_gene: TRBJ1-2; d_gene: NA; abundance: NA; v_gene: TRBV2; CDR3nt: TGTGCCAGCAGTGAAGTTAGGGAGGGTGGCTACACCTTC; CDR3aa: CASSEVREGGYTF
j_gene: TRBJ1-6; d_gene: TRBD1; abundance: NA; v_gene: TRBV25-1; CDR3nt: TGTGCCAGCAGTGTTCAGGGGGAACCCCTCCACTTT; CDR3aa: CASSVQGEPLHF
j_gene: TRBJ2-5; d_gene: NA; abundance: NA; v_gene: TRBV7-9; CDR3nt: TGTGCCAGCAGCTTAGCAGCGGCCGGGTTCCAAGAGACCCAGTACTTC; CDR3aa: CASSLAAAGFQETQYF
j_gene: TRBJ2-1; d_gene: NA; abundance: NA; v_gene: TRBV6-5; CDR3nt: TGTGCCAGCAGTTGGATAGAATCAAGAGGTAGGAATGAGCAGTTCTTC; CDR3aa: CASSWIESRGRNEQFF
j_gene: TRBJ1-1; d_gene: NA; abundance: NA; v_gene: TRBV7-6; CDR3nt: TGTGCCAGCAGCCCTTGGCCCAGGGTACCGTCTGAAGCTTTCTTT; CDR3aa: CASSPWPRVPSEAFF
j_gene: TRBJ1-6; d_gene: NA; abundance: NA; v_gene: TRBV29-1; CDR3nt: TGCAGCGTTGGGGAGGCAGAACCGAATTCACCCCTCCACTTT; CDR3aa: CSVGEAEPNSPLHF
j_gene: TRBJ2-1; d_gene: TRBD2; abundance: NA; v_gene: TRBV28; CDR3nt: TGTTCTAGCGGGAGCTCCTACAATGAGCAGTTCTTC; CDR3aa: CSSGSSYNEQFF
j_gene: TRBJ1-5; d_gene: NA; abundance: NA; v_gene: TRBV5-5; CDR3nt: TGTGCCAGCAGCCCTACCACAGGGTTTCAGCCCCAGCATTTT; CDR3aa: CASSPTTGFQPQHF
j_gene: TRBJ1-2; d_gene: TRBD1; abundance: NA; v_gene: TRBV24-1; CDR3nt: TGTGCCACCAGCCATGACAGGGATCGCGGCTACACCTTC; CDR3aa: CATSHDRDRGYTF
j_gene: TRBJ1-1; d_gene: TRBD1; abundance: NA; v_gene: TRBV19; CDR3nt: TGTGCCAGTAGTCGGACGGCAGGGGGTGAAGCTTTCTTT; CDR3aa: CASSRTAGGEAFF
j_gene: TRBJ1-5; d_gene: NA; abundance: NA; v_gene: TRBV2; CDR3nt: TGTGCCAGCAGTTGGAGGCAAGTGAGCAATCAGCCCCAGCATTTT; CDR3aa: CASSWRQVSNQPQHF
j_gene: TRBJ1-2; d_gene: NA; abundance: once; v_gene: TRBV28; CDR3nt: TGTGCCAGCAGGGTTGTTGGGGGCGTCAGTGGCTACACCTTC; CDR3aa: CASRVVGGVSGYTF
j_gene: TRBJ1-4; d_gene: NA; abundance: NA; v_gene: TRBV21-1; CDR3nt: TGTGCCAGCAGCAAGCAAATTTCTGGGACAGGGGACAAACTGTTTTTT; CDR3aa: CASSKQISGTGDKLFF
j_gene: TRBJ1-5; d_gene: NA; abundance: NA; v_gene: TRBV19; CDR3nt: TGTGCCAGTAAGCGAGATGGGCCCCAGCATTTT; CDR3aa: CASKRDGPQHF
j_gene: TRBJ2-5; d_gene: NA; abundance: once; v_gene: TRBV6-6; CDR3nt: TGTGCCAGCAGTTACTTCCAGGATGGAGAGACCCAGTACTTC; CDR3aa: CASSYFQDGETQYF
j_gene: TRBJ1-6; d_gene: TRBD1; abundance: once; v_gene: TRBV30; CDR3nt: TGTGCCTGGGGCCCCGGAGACAGGGCCAATTCACCCCTCCACTTT; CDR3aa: CAWGPGDRANSPLHF
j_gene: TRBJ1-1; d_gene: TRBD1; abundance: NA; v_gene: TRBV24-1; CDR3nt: TGTGCCACCAGGACGGGACAGTCGCCGAACACTGAAGCTTTCTTT; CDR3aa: CATRTGQSPNTEAFF
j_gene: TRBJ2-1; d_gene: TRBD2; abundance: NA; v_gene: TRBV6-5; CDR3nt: TGTGCCAGCAGTCCGGGACTAGCGGGAGCAAATGAGCAGTTCTTC; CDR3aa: CASSPGLAGANEQFF
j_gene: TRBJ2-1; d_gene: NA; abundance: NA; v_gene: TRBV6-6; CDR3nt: TGTGCCAGCAGTTACCCCCGGGGGTCCTACAATGAGCAGTTCTTC; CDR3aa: CASSYPRGSYNEQFF
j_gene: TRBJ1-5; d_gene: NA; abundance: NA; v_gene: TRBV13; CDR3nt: TGTGCCAGCAGCTTAGGCCGGGGGCCCCAGCATTTT; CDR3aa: CASSLGRGPQHF
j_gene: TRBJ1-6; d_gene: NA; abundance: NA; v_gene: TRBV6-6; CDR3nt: TGTGCCAGCAGTTACCCCGACAGAGCCAACAATTCACCCCTCCACTTT; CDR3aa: CASSYPDRANNSPLHF